This T cell receptor (beta chain) originates from a study of T-cell reconstitution after alpha-beta-depleted transplantation in children. Study results and limitations: Surviving recipient T cells and thymic progenitors produced the high day-60 TCRbeta diversity seen in some patients. By about two months after transplant, alpha-beta T cells reportedly arose from several hundred graft clones that had expanded. A year had passed since transplant, and T-cell counts and diversity by then came mostly from newly produced T cells.

Unmatched junction bases numbered 6, after V lost 3 bases and J lost 5 bases. Germline V gene lookup returns CDR1 SGHRS and CDR2 YFSETQ. The CDR3 runs 15 residues. This clonotype was recorded many times. What it binds is unknown. It was with unique molecular identifiers that the TCRbeta library was prepared. TCRdb re-called the PCR reads through MiXCR, storing one row per CDR3 protein. The sample carries about 460,000 distinct CDR3 sequences, approximately 10% recorded once. V and J are TRBV5-1 and TRBJ2-7; 12 bases align to TRBD1. The sequence derives from a child aged 2-15 years with inherited bone marrow failure, due to receive a stem cell transplant. The material was PBMCs, obtained before TCRalphabeta/CD19-depleted stem cell transplant. The CDR3 DNA reads TGCGCCAGCAGCTGGATGGGACAGGGGGCCGACGAGCAGTACTTC. Protein: CASSWMGQGADEQYF.